What follows are 27 T cell receptor beta chains derived from one specimen sequenced in a study of T cell changes during pregnancy in multiple sclerosis. Assay: immunoSEQ multiplex PCR; the TCRdb copy retains only in-frame clones and omits some. The repertoire holds 100,000 to 110,000 clones, with around 92% as singletons. Sequencing was performed on peripheral blood, taken after pregnancy. These receptor sequences come from a female donor with multiple sclerosis, enrolled in a pregnancy study.

The J gene is TRBJ2-5, the V gene TRBV19; 7 nucleotides align to TRBD2. V trimming: 1 base; J trimming: 6 bases; junction bases outside the gene matches: 5. The CDR3 runs to 14 residues. Germline CDR1 LNHDA, CDR2 SQIVND (reference sequence). The DNA for the CDR3 is TGTGCCAGTAGTATAGCAGGGACTATGAAGACCCAGTACTTC. Its translation is CASSIAGTMKTQYF.

CDR3 in DNA: TGTGCCAGCAGTTACTCCTCCTACAGGCTCGACACTGAAGCTTTCTTT. This encodes CASSYSSYRLDTEAFF. V and J are TRBV6-5 and TRBJ1-1, with TRBD1 as a possible D gene (5 bases). Trimming took 0 bases from V and 3 from J, leaving 14 bases between them. The CDR3 runs 16 residues. The germline gives CDR1 MNHEY, CDR2 SVGAGI.

The rearrangement links TRBV5-4 to TRBJ1-2; D might be TRBD1 (5 bases). CDR1 and CDR2 from the germline V gene are SGHNT and YYREEE (reference sequence). The length of the CDR3 is 14 residues. V gave up 4 bases and J gave up 2 bases, with 12 bases separating them. The CDR3 coding sequence is TGTGCCAGCAGCCGAACAGGAGAGAACTATGGCTACACCTTC. Amino acid sequence: CASSRTGENYGYTF.

The chain joins TRBV5-5 to TRBJ1-2; no clear D. The germline V gene has CDR1 SGHKS and CDR2 YYEKEE (reference sequence). V was cut by 2 bases and J by 8 bases, with 13 bases left in between. CDR3 length: 13 residues. The CDR3 nucleotides read TGTGCCAGCAGCTTAACTCCGGGAACAGGCTACACCTTC. This translates into CASSLTPGTGYTF. Full variable domain (missing parts from reference TRBV5-5 and TRBJ1-2): DAGVTQSPTHLIKTRGQQVTLRCSPISGHKSVSWYQQVLGQGPQFIFQYYEKEERGRGNFPDRFSARQFPNYSSELNVNALLLGDSALYLCASSLTPGTGYTFGSGTRLTVV.

CDR3 coding DNA: TGTGCCAGCTCACCTAAAGTCGGCGCTGGAGGCAACACTGAAGCTTTCTTT. As protein: CASSPKVGAGGNTEAFF. J is TRBJ1-1 and V is TRBV18; D gene uncertain. The CDR3 covers 17 residues. Germline V gives CDR1 KGHSH, CDR2 LQKENI. Trimming pared 3 bases from V and 2 bases from J, leaving 19 bases between.

A few counts support this clone. The chain has TRBV7-9 and TRBJ1-1, with D tentatively TRBD1 (5 bases). The V gene's germline CDR1 is SEHNR and CDR2 FQNEAQ (reference sequence). V gave up 5 bases and J gave up 1 base, with 14 bases separating them. This CDR3 comprises 15 residues. The CDR3 nucleotides read TGTGCCAGCAGCGTTGGCGACAGAGAGAACACTGAAGCTTTCTTT. Translating it yields CASSVGDRENTEAFF.

The chain combines TRBV6-5 with TRBJ2-4; D remains ambiguous. The V end was cut by 0 bases, the J end by 4 bases, with 7 bases between. The germline V gene encodes CDR1 MNHEY and CDR2 SVGAGI. The CDR3 runs 14 residues. The chain's CDR3 is CASSYSRLKNIQYF. The CDR3 coding sequence is TGTGCCAGCAGTTACTCGAGGCTAAAAAACATTCAGTACTTC.

This clone was seen more than once but under ten times. V and J are TRBV27 and TRBJ2-1, with D perhaps matching TRBD1 (5 bases). V was cut by 5 bases and J by 5 bases, with 16 bases left in between. Germline CDR1 and CDR2: MNHEY and SMNVEV (reference sequence). The CDR3 sequence is 15 residues long. This CDR3 is CASSAQGQGNNEQFF. Here the CDR3 DNA reads TGTGCCAGCAGTGCGCAAGGGCAGGGTAACAATGAGCAGTTCTTC.

The chain is built from TRBV18 and TRBJ2-3, with a possible D match to TRBD2 (5 bases). Germline assignment: CDR1 KGHSH and CDR2 LQKENI. V was cut by 4 bases and J by 5 bases, with 16 bases left in between. CDR3 length: 15 residues. CDR3 loop: CASSLVTGSKDTQYF. In DNA, the CDR3 is TGTGCCAGCTCACTGGTTACGGGATCAAAAGATACGCAGTATTTT.

This clone was seen just once. In DNA, the CDR3 is TGCAGCGTTGTATTCTTGCCGGGTGATCAGTACTTC. Amino acid sequence: CSVVFLPGDQYF. The V and J genes are TRBV29-1 and TRBJ2-7; D gene unclear. Per the germline V gene, CDR1 is SQVTM and CDR2 is ANQGSEA. The CDR3 consists of 12 residues. V gave up 4 bases and J gave up 10 bases, with 17 bases separating them.

DNA of the CDR3: TGTGTCGGAACGGGGGGCGGGGAAAAACTGTTTTTT. It yields the protein CVGTGGGEKLFF. The chain links TRBV30 to TRBJ1-4, with a possible D match to TRBD1 (6 bases). The V gene's germline CDR1 is GTSNPN and CDR2 SVGIG (reference sequence). The CDR3 is 12 residues long.

The J gene is TRBJ2-7, the V gene TRBV11-3; 7 positions agree with TRBD1. The CDR3 contains 15 residues. Germline V gene data show CDR1 as SGHNT and CDR2 as YENEEA. V lost 0 bases, J lost 1 base, and 3 bases stayed unmatched. The CDR3 is CASSLDGDRSYEQYF. CDR3 DNA: TGTGCCAGCAGCTTAGATGGGGACAGATCCTACGAGCAGTACTTC.

This rearrangement joins TRBV14 to TRBJ2-1; TRBD2 matches 11 bases. With 4 bases clipped from V and 6 bases from J, the junction kept 5 bases outside the gene matches. Germline V gene data show CDR1 as SGHDN and CDR2 as FVKESK. The CDR3 runs to 15 residues. DNA for the CDR3: TGTGCCAGCAGCCCTGGGACTAGCGGAAGCAATGAGCAGTTCTTC. Protein product: CASSPGTSGSNEQFF. Full variable domain (missing parts from reference TRBV14 and TRBJ2-1): EAGVTQFPSHSVIEKGQTVTLRCDPISGHDNLYWYRRVMGKEIKFLLHFVKESKQDESGMPNNRFLAERTGGTYSTLKVQPAELEDSGVYFCASSPGTSGSNEQFFGPGTRLTVL.

The gene calls are TRBV5-8 and TRBJ1-2; a possible D gene is TRBD1 (6 bases). CDR1 is SGHTS and CDR2 is YDEGEE in the germline V gene. V was shortened by 2 bases and J by 7 bases, with 15 bases between the two germline ends. CDR3 length: 14 amino acids. CDR3 coding DNA: TGTGCCAGCAGCTTAAACAGGGAAATGGGTGGCTACACCTTC. It yields the protein CASSLNREMGGYTF.

The genes are TRBV7-2 and TRBJ1-1; the D is unclear. The CDR3 spans 13 residues. Between the trimmed V and J ends, which lost 1 base and 3 bases, there was a span of 6 bases. The V gene's germline CDR1 is SGHTA and CDR2 FQGNSA. CDR3: CASSLEGDTEAFF. In nucleotides, the CDR3 is TGTGCCAGCAGCTTAGAAGGAGACACTGAAGCTTTCTTT.

The J gene is TRBJ1-6, the V gene TRBV7-9, with a possible D match to TRBD1 (6 bases). Germline V gene lookup returns CDR1 SEHNR and CDR2 FQNEAQ (reference sequence). The CDR3 runs to 14 residues. The V end lost 1 base, the J end lost 6 bases, and 7 bases lay between the germline ends. Here the CDR3 reads CASSLGQVNSPLHF. In nucleotides, the CDR3 is TGTGCCAGCAGCTTAGGACAGGTTAATTCACCCCTCCACTTT.

The table lists this clone with a count of one. The chain uses TRBV9 and TRBJ2-7; D not certain. Germline loops: CDR1 SGDLS, CDR2 YYNGEE. Trimming removed 4 bases from V and 2 bases from J, with 10 bases in between. The CDR3 contains 13 residues. The CDR3 DNA follows: TGTGCCAGCAGCCCCGCACCTACCTACGAGCAGTACTTC. It yields the protein CASSPAPTYEQYF.

The J gene is TRBJ2-3, the V gene TRBV7-2, with TRBD2 matching over 9 bases. The V gene end was trimmed by 5 bases and the J gene end by 1 base; junction bases not matched to a gene: 16. CDR3 length: 19 amino acids. Germline V CDR1 and CDR2: SGHTA, FQGNSA. The CDR3 bases are TGTGCCAGCAGCCCCCTCTGGGGGGTAGCGGGGGTTCGCACAGATACGCAGTATTTT. This encodes CASSPLWGVAGVRTDTQYF.

The chain links TRBV25-1 to TRBJ1-2, with TRBD1 matching over 8 bases. The germline V gene has CDR1 MGHDK and CDR2 SYGVNS. This CDR3 spans 13 amino acids. The ends lost 4 bases at V and 5 bases at J; junction bases unmatched: 3. CDR3 region: CASSGQGAYGYTF. The DNA for the CDR3 is TGTGCCAGCAGTGGGCAGGGGGCGTATGGCTACACCTTC.

The CDR3 spells CASSARGLSGNTIYF. CDR3 bases: TGTGCCAGCAGCGCCAGGGGCCTCTCTGGAAACACCATATATTTT. The chain couples TRBV6-1 to TRBJ1-3, with TRBD1 as a possible D gene (6 bases). Germline V gene sequence: CDR1 MNHNS, CDR2 SASEGT. With 6 bases removed from V and 0 bases from J, the gap between germline ends came to 12 bases. CDR3 length equals 15 residues.

The CDR3 bases are TGTGCCAGCAGGAAGAGCTGGCCCCAGCATTTT. Translated, it gives CASRKSWPQHF. This chain uses TRBV2 with TRBJ1-5; D is uncertain. Germline CDR1 and CDR2: SNHLY and FYNNEI. The V gene lost 6 bases and the J gene lost 9 bases, with 9 bases spanning the gap. This CDR3 is 11 amino acids long.

Remarks on this clone: One junction end does not reproduce the germline sequence, and a read error may be involved. The chain has TRBV7-2 and TRBJ2-7; unclear D gene. This CDR3 spans 12 amino acids. Germline V gene data show CDR1 as SGHTA and CDR2 as FQGNSA. In DNA, the CDR3 is TGTGCCAGCAGCAGAGGATTGAGCCCCTTACACTTC. Residues: CASSRGLSPLHF.

This rearrangement joins TRBV19 to TRBJ2-5; D is unresolved. V lost 0 bases to trimming and J lost 0 bases, with 5 bases between them. CDR3 size: 14 residues. Germline V gene data show CDR1 as LNHDA and CDR2 as SQIVND (reference sequence). CDR3 bases: TGTGCCAGTAGTATAGATCCCGACCAAGAGACCCAGTACTTC. Translation: CASSIDPDQETQYF.

In nucleotides, the CDR3 is TGTGCCAGCAGTGAAGCGCTTGAGGGCAATGAGCAGTTCTTC. As protein: CASSEALEGNEQFF. V gene TRBV6-1 combines with J gene TRBJ2-1; maybe TRBD2 (5 bases). V shed 0 bases and J shed 6 bases, with 9 bases lying between them. The germline V gene has CDR1 MNHNS and CDR2 SASEGT. CDR3 length: 14 amino acids.

V gene TRBV7-9 combines with J gene TRBJ2-6, with D possibly TRBD1 on 5 matching bases. Trimming took off 10 bases at V and 0 bases at J, with 7 bases between the two ends. CDR3 length: 13 amino acids. The V gene's germline CDR1 is SEHNR and CDR2 FQNEAQ (reference sequence). The CDR3 sequence: CATTASGANVLTF. The CDR3 region has the DNA TGTGCCACGACAGCCTCTGGGGCCAACGTCCTGACTTTC. Drawing the rest from reference TRBV7-9 and TRBJ2-6, the complete variable domain is DTGVSQNPRHKITKRGQNVTFRCDPISEHNRLYWYRQTLGQGPEFLTYFQNEAQLEKSRLLSDRFSAERPKGSFSTLEIQRTEQGDSAMYLCATTASGANVLTFGAGSRLTVL.

The J gene is TRBJ2-1, the V gene TRBV5-7, with TRBD2 identical over 11 bases. TRBV5-7 is an open reading frame, and its role is uncertain. V was pared by 0 bases and J by 7 bases, with 9 bases of the junction left unmatched. This CDR3 is 17 amino acids long. CDR3 sequence (DNA): TGTGCCAGCAGCTTGGCGTGGCGTCTAGCGGGAGGTAATGAGCAGTTCTTC. It encodes CASSLAWRLAGGNEQFF.

This chain joins TRBV5-1 and TRBJ1-1, with D unresolved. Deletions cut 4 bases from V and 2 bases from J, with 6 bases between. This CDR3 spans 12 amino acids. Germline V gene lookup returns CDR1 SGHRS and CDR2 YFSETQ. The CDR3 sequence is CASSRGNTEAFF. CDR3 sequence (DNA): TGCGCCAGCAGCCGCGGAAACACTGAAGCTTTCTTT. Using reference TRBV5-1 and TRBJ1-1 for the parts outside the CDR3, the full variable domain is KAGVTQTPRYLIKTRGQQVTLSCSPISGHRSVSWYQQTPGQGLQFLFEYFSETQRNKGNFPGRFSGRQFSNSRSEMNVSTLELGDSALYLCASSRGNTEAFFGQGTRLTVV.